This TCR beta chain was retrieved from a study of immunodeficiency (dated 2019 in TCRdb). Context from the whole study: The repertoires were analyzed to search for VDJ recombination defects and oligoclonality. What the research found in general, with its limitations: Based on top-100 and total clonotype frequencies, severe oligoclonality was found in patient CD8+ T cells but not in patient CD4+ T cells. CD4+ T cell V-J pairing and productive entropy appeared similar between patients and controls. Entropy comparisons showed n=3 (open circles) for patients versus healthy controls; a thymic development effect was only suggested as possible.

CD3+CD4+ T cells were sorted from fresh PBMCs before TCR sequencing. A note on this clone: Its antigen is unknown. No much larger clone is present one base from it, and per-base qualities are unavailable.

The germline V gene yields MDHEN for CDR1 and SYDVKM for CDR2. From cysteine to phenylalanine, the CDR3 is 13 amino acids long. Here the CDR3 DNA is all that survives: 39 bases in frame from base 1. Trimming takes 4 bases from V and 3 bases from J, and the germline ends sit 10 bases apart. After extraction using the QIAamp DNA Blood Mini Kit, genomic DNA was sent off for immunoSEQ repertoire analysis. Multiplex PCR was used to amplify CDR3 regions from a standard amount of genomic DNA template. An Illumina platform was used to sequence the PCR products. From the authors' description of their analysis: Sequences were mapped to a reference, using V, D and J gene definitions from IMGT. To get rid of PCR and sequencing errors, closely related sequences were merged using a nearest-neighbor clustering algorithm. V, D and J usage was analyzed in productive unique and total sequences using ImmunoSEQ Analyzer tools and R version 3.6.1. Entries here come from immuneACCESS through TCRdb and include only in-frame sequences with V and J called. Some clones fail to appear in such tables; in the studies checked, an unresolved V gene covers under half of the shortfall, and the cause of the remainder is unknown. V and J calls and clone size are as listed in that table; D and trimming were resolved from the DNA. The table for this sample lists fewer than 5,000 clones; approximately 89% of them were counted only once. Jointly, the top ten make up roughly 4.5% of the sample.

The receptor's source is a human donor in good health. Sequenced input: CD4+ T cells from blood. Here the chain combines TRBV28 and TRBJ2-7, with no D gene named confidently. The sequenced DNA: TGTGCCAGCAGTTCCCTCCCCTTCTACGAGCAGTACTTC. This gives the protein CASSSLPFYEQYF.